Sequencing of this T cell receptor (beta chain) was carried out in a study of blood T cell repertoires in COVID-19. This CDR3 is built from 17 residues. The V gene lost 3 bases and the J gene lost 6 bases, with 21 bases spanning the gap. CDR1 is LGHNA and CDR2 is YSLEER in the germline V gene. Method: immunoSEQ multiplex PCR; TCRdb's copy keeps in-frame clones and lacks some. This sample has roughly 250,000 clones, with approximately 80% found just once. This TCR was sampled from a woman between 70 and 85 years old with acute or convalescent COVID-19. This chain connects TRBV4-3 to TRBJ2-1; D perhaps matches TRBD2 (7 bases). The sample consisted of peripheral blood. CDR3 bases: TGCGCCAGCAGCCACCTCGAAGGGGGGGATAACCCCAATGAGCAGTTCTTC. It codes for CASSHLEGGDNPNEQFF.